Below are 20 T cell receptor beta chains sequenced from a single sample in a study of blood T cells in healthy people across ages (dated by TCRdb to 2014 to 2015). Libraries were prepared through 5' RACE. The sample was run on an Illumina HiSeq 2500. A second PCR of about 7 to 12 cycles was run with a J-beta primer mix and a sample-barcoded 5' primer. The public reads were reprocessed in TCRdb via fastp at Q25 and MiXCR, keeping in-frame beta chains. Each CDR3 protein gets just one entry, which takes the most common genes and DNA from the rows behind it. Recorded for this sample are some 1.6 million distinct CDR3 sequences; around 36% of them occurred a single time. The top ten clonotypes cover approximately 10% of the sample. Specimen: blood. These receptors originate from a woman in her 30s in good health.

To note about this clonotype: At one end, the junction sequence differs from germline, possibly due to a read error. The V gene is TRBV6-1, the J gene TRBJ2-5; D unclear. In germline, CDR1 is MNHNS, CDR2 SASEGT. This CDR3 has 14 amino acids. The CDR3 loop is CASGDRSYQETQYF. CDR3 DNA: TGTGCCAGCGGTGACCGGAGCTACCAAGAGACCCAGTACTTC.

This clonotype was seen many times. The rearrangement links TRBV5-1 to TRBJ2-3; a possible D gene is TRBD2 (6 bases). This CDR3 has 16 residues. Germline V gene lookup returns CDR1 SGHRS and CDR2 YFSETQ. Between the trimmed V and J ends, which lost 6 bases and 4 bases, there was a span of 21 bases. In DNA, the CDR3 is TGCGCCAGCACCTTACCGTCTAGCGCCTCCGCAGATACGCAGTATTTT. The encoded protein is CASTLPSSASADTQYF.

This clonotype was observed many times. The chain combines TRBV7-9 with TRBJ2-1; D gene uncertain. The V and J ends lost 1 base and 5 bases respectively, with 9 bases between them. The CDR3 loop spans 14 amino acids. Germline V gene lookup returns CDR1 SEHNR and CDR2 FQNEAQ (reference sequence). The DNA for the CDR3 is TGTGCCAGCAGCTTAGGGTTGTCAAACAATGAGCAGTTCTTC. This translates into CASSLGLSNNEQFF.

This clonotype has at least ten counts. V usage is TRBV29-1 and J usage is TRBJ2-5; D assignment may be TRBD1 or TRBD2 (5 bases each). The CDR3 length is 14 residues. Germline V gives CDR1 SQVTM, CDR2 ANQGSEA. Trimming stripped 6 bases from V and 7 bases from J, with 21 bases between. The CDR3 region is CSVGTGTSKGTQYF. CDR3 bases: TGCAGCGTCGGAACCGGGACCTCTAAAGGGACCCAGTACTTC.

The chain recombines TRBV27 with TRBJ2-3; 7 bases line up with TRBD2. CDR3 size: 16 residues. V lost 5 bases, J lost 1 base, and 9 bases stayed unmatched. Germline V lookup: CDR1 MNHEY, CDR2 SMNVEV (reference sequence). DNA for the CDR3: TGTGCCAGCAGTGGGGGGGGTAGCGGCCGCACAGATACGCAGTATTTT. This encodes CASSGGGSGRTDTQYF.

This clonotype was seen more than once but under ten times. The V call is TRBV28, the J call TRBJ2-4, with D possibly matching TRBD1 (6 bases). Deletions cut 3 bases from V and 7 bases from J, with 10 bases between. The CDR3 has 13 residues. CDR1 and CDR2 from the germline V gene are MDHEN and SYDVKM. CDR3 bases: TGTGCCAGCAGTTTTGGGGGCTTGAACATTCAGTACTTC. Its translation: CASSFGGLNIQYF.

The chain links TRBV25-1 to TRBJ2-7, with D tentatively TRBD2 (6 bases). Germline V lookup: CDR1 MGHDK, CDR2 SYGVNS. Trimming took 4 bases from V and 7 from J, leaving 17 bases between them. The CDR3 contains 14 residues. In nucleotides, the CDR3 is TGTGCCAGCAGTGGGACACTGGACTACAATGAGCAGTACTTC. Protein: CASSGTLDYNEQYF.

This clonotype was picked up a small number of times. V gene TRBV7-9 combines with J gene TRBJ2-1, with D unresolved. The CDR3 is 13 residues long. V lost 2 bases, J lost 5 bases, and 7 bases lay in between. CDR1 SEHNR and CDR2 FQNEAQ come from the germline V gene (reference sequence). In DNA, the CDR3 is TGTGCCAGCAGCTTAATCACAGACAATGAGCAGTTCTTC. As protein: CASSLITDNEQFF.

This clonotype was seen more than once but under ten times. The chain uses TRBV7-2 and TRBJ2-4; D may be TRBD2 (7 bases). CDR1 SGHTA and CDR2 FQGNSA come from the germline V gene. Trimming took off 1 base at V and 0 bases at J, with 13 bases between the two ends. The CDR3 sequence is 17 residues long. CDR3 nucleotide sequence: TGTGCCAGCAGCTTAGACTCCCGGGGGGCAGCCAAAAACATTCAGTACTTC. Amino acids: CASSLDSRGAAKNIQYF.

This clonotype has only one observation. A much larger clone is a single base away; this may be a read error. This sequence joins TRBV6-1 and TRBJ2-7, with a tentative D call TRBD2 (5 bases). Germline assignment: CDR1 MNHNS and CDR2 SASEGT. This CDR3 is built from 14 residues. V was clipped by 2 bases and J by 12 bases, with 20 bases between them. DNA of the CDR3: TGTGCCAGCAGTGAACCAAGTTTCGGGGAGACCCGGTACTTC. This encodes CASSEPSFGETRYF.

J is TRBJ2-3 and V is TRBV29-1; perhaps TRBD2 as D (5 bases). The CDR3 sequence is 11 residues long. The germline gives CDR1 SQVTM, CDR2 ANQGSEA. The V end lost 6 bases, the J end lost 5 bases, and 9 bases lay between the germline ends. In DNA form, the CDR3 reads TGCAGCGTCCCTCGGGGAGATACGCAGTATTTT. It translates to CSVPRGDTQYF.

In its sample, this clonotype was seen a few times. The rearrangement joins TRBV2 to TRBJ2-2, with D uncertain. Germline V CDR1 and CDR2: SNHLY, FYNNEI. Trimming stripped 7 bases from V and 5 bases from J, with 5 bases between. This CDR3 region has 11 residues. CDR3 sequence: CASIRTGELFF. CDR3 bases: TGTGCCAGCATCAGGACCGGGGAGCTGTTTTTT.

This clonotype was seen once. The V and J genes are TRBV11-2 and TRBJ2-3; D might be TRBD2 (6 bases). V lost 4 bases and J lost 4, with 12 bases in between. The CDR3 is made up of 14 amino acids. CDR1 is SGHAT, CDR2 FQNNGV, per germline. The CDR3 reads CASSSRLEADTQYF. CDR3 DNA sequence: TGTGCCAGCAGCTCGAGACTAGAGGCAGATACGCAGTATTTT.

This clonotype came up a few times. The CDR3 is CSPHRVAGELFF. Here the CDR3 DNA reads TGCAGTCCTCATCGGGTTGCCGGGGAGCTGTTTTTT. The gene calls are TRBV20-1 and TRBJ2-2; D gene uncertain. V was trimmed by 8 bases and J by 6 bases, leaving 13 bases between them. Germline V gene data show CDR1 as DFQATT and CDR2 as SNEGSKA (reference sequence). The CDR3 covers 12 residues.

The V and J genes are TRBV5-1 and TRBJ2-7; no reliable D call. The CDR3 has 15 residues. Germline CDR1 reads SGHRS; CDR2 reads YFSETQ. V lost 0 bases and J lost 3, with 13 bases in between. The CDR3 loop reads CASSLVRRSDYEQYF. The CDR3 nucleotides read TGCGCCAGCAGCTTGGTGCGACGGAGCGACTACGAGCAGTACTTC.

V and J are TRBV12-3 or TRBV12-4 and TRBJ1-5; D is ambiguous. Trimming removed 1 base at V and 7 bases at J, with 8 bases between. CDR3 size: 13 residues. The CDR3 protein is CASSLGRSQPQHF. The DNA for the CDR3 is TGTGCCAGCAGTTTAGGCAGGAGCCAGCCCCAGCATTTT.

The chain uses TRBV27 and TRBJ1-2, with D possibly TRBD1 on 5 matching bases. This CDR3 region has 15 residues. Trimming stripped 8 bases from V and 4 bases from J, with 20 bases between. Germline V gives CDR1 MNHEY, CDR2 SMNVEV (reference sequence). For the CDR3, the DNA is TGTGCCAGCGCCTCTTCAGGGTCTTTCGGCTATGGCTACACCTTC. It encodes CASASSGSFGYGYTF.

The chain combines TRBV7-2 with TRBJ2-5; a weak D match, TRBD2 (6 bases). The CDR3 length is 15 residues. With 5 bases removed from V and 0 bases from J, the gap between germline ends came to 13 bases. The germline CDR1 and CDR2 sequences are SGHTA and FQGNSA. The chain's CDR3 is CASSIPRDYQETQYF. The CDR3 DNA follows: TGTGCCAGCAGCATACCCCGGGACTACCAAGAGACCCAGTACTTC.

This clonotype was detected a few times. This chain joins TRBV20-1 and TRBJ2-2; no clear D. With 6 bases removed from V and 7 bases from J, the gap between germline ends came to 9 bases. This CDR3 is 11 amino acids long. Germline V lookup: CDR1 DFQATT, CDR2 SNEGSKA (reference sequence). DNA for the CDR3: TGCAGTGCCCCTGAGCGCGGGGAGCTGTTTTTT. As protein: CSAPERGELFF.

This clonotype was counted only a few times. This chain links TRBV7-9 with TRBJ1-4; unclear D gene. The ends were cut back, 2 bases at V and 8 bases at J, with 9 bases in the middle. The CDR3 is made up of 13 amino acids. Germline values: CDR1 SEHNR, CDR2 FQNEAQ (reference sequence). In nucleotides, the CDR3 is TGTGCCAGCAGCTTAAACTCGCTGGAAAAACTGTTTTTT. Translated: CASSLNSLEKLFF.